This passage covers 18 T cell receptor beta chains from one sample sequenced in a study of cytomegalovirus exposure and HLA in healthy donors. PCR primers comprised 60 Vbeta and 13 Jbeta primers. Assay: immunoSEQ multiplex PCR; the TCRdb copy retains only in-frame clones and omits some. The sample includes about 140,000 clones, nearly 90% of them seen just once. Material: PBMCs. These receptors were obtained from a woman in her forties in good health and CMV-seronegative.

Remarks on this clone: At one boundary the junction diverges from the germline segment, which might be a read error. The chain combines TRBV7-9 with TRBJ1-2, with 11 positions matching TRBD1. CDR1 and CDR2 from the germline V gene are SEHNR and FQNEAQ (reference sequence). This CDR3 is 12 amino acids long. The CDR3, as DNA: TGTGCCAGCAGCTTCCGGGACAGGGGGTTTGCCTTC. It specifies CASSFRDRGFAF.

This rearrangement joins TRBV5-1 to TRBJ2-7; maybe TRBD2 (8 bases). With 4 bases removed from V and 6 bases from J, the gap between germline ends came to 26 bases. There are 17 residues in the CDR3. The germline CDR1 and CDR2 sequences are SGHRS and YFSETQ. The CDR3 DNA reads TGCGCCAGCAGCCGCCAGGGGGATGGACTAGCATCTATCGAGCAGTACTTC. Translating it yields CASSRQGDGLASIEQYF.

The rearrangement uses TRBV7-9 and TRBJ1-1; tentatively, D is TRBD1 (6 bases). Germline V CDR1 and CDR2: SEHNR, FQNEAQ (reference sequence). Trimming took off 5 bases at V and 1 base at J, with 14 bases between the two ends. There are 15 residues in the CDR3. This chain's CDR3 is CASSPQDSPNTEAFF. The CDR3 nucleotides are TGTGCCAGCAGCCCGCAGGACAGCCCGAACACTGAAGCTTTCTTT.

Here the CDR3 DNA reads TGTGCCAGCAGCTCGCAAACTTATAGCAATCAGCCCCAGCATTTT. The encoded protein is CASSSQTYSNQPQHF. The V and J genes are TRBV7-2 and TRBJ1-5; D is unresolved. The CDR3 length is 15 residues. V lost 4 bases to trimming and J lost 0 bases, with 10 bases between them. Per the germline V gene, CDR1 is SGHTA and CDR2 is FQGNSA.

V usage is TRBV5-6 and J usage is TRBJ2-7; no clear D gene. Trimming took 1 base from V and 1 from J, leaving 12 bases between them. CDR1 is SGHDT and CDR2 is YYEEEE in the germline V gene. There are 15 residues in the CDR3. The DNA of the CDR3 is TGTGCCAGCAGCTTGTTTGTTTTGGCTTCCTACGAGCAGTACTTC. It specifies CASSLFVLASYEQYF.

Comments on this clone: A read error may account for a junction end that differs from germline. The chain links TRBV28 to TRBJ2-2; tentatively, D is TRBD2 (6 bases). The V gene's germline CDR1 is MDHEN and CDR2 SYDVKM. This CDR3 has 11 residues. CDR3 region: CASSLSGGLFF. CDR3 nucleotide sequence: TGTGCCAGCAGTTTATCCGGGGGGCTGTTTTTT.

The J gene is TRBJ1-2, the V gene TRBV5-6; maybe TRBD1 (5 bases). V gave up 4 bases and J gave up 4 bases, with 20 bases separating them. CDR3 size: 16 residues. The germline V gene encodes CDR1 SGHDT and CDR2 YYEEEE. The CDR3 region has the DNA TGTGCCAGCAGCCCTAGGAAGGGGTTTTTGGGCTATGGCTACACCTTC. Its protein is CASSPRKGFLGYGYTF.

The chain recombines TRBV19 with TRBJ2-1; no reliable D call. The ends were cut back, 5 bases at V and 4 bases at J, with 9 bases in the middle. The length of the CDR3 is 13 residues. The germline gives CDR1 LNHDA, CDR2 SQIVND (reference sequence). Here the CDR3 reads CASSAPGYNEQFF. CDR3 sequence (DNA): TGTGCCAGTAGTGCCCCGGGTTACAATGAGCAGTTCTTC.

This clone was seen a single time. The V gene is TRBV13, the J gene TRBJ2-1; no clear D gene. With 2 bases removed from V and 5 bases from J, the gap between germline ends came to 7 bases. There are 13 residues in the CDR3. Germline assignment: CDR1 PRHDT and CDR2 FYEKMQ (reference sequence). The chain's CDR3 is CASSLSLDNEQFF. The CDR3 bases are TGTGCCAGCAGCTTAAGCCTAGACAATGAGCAGTTCTTC.

This sequence joins TRBV5-4 and TRBJ2-5; 9 nucleotides line up with TRBD2. Trimming took 0 bases from V and 1 from J; bases not matched to a gene: 7. Germline loops: CDR1 SGHNT, CDR2 YYREEE (reference sequence). The CDR3 has 17 amino acids. CDR3 DNA: TGTGCCAGCAGCTTGGTGAGGGCTAGCGGGGTCCAAGAGACCCAGTACTTC. Amino acid sequence: CASSLVRASGVQETQYF.

Concerning this clone itself: The sample has other DNA sequences that encode this CDR3 too. CDR3 sequence: CASSVPGLNYGYTF. CDR3 bases: TGTGCCAGCAGCGTTCCGGGACTCAACTATGGCTACACCTTC. The chain employs TRBV28 and TRBJ1-2, with D tentatively TRBD1 (5 bases). Germline values: CDR1 MDHEN, CDR2 SYDVKM. The CDR3 consists of 14 residues. Trimming took 6 bases from V and 2 from J, leaving 13 bases between them.

In the case of this clone: A junction end diverges from the germline sequence, so it may reflect a read error. V usage is TRBV7-9 and J usage is TRBJ1-3, with a weak D call TRBD1 (5 bases). This CDR3 has 18 residues. Germline assignment: CDR1 SEHNR and CDR2 FQNEAQ (reference sequence). The CDR3 DNA is TGTTCCAGCAGACTGGGTGGGGCAGACCGCTACTCTGGAAACACCATATATTTT. This encodes CSSRLGGADRYSGNTIYF. Based on the CDR3 plus reference TRBV7-9 and TRBJ1-3, the full variable domain is DTGVSQNPRHKITKRGQNVTFRCDPISEHNRLYWYRQTLGQGPEFLTYFQNEAQLEKSRLLSDRFSAERPKGSFSTLEIQRTEQGDSAMYLCSSRLGGADRYSGNTIYFGEGSWLTVV.

The chain carries TRBV6-5 and TRBJ1-2; 9 nucleotides agree with TRBD1. CDR1 MNHEY and CDR2 SVGAGI come from the germline V gene. V lost 6 bases to trimming and J lost 4 bases; unmatched junction nucleotides: 9. The CDR3 runs to 15 residues. The CDR3 DNA reads TGTGCCAGCAGAACCCCGGGACAGGGAATCTATGGCTACACCTTC. Protein product: CASRTPGQGIYGYTF.

This chain connects TRBV5-4 to TRBJ1-1; D uncertain. Trimming shortened V by 4 bases and J by 1 base, and 11 bases separated the two germline ends. The germline CDR1 and CDR2 sequences are SGHNT and YYREEE (reference sequence). This CDR3 is built from 14 residues. CDR3 sequence (DNA): TGTGCCAGCAGCACCCTGCGGGAGAACACTGAAGCTTTCTTT. It encodes CASSTLRENTEAFF.

The rearrangement joins TRBV2 to TRBJ1-6; TRBD1 might be the D (6 bases). Germline-derived CDR1 and CDR2 are SNHLY and FYNNEI. The CDR3 sequence is 13 residues long. The ends were cut back, 5 bases at V and 7 bases at J, with 9 bases in the middle. In DNA form, the CDR3 reads TGTGCCAGCAGTTTTGGACAGAATTCACCCCTCCACTTT. It yields the protein CASSFGQNSPLHF.

The chain carries TRBV11-2 and TRBJ2-5; weak D call: TRBD1 (6 bases). There are 15 residues in the CDR3. V shed 5 bases and J shed 2 bases, with 15 bases lying between them. Germline-derived CDR1 and CDR2 are SGHAT and FQNNGV. The CDR3, as DNA: TGTGCCAGCAGCATACTACAGGGAGCTCAAGAGACCCAGTACTTC. This gives the protein CASSILQGAQETQYF.

The count of this clone is one. The V call is TRBV6-1, the J call TRBJ2-7; 10 bases align to TRBD2. The junction had 3 bases not matched to a gene; V was cut back by 4 bases and J by 3 bases. This CDR3 is built from 14 residues. CDR1 is MNHNS, CDR2 SASEGT, per germline. This CDR3 is CASSVTSGNYEQYF. The DNA for the CDR3 is TGTGCCAGCAGTGTAACTAGCGGGAACTACGAGCAGTACTTC.

The J gene is TRBJ2-1, the V gene TRBV6-5, with 8 bases aligning to TRBD1. Per germline, CDR1 MNHEY and CDR2 SVGAGI. V lost 8 bases, J lost 4 bases, and 7 bases stayed unmatched. CDR3 length: 14 residues. The chain's CDR3 is CASQSHRGYNEQFF. The DNA of the CDR3 is TGTGCCAGCCAATCCCACAGGGGGTACAATGAGCAGTTCTTC.